This TCR beta chain was captured in a study of cytomegalovirus exposure and HLA in healthy donors. General observations from the study: In vitro data verified three CMV-associated chains as specific for CMV antigens.

Amplification used 60 Vbeta primers and 13 Jbeta primers. Method: immunoSEQ multiplex PCR; TCRdb's copy keeps in-frame clones and lacks some. The sample includes some 170,000 clones, around four fifths of them seen just once. About this clone: The target antigen is unknown.

Germline CDR1 reads MNHNS; CDR2 reads SASEGT. This CDR3 is built from 15 residues. The germline V and J ends were trimmed by 1 base and 2 bases, with 10 bases remaining between them. The chain has TRBV6-1 and TRBJ2-3; TRBD2 is a possible D gene (5 bases). This receptor was identified in a man over 45 in good health and CMV-seropositive. Specimen: PBMCs. The CDR3: CASSEGLRFTDTQYF. The CDR3 nucleotides read TGTGCCAGCAGTGAAGGACTACGATTCACAGATACGCAGTATTTT.